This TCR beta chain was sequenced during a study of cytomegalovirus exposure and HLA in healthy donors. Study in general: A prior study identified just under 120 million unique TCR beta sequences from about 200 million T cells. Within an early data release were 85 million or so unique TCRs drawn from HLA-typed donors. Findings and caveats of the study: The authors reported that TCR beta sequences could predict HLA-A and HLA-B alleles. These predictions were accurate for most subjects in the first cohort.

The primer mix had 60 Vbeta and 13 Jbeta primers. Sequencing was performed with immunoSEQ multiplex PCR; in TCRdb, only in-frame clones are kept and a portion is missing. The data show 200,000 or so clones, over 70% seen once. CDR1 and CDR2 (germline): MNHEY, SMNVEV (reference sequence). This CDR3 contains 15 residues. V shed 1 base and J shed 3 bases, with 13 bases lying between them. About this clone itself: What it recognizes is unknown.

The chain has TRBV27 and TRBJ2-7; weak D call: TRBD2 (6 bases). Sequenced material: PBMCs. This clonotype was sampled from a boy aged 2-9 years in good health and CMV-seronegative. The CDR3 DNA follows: TGTGCCAGCAGTTTATTCGTGGCGGGAAACTACGAGCAGTACTTC. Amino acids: CASSLFVAGNYEQYF.